This TCR beta chain was retrieved from a study of T cell responses to AZD1222 COVID-19 vaccine. TCRdb's copy holds only in-frame clones and misses some; the assay was immunoSEQ multiplex PCR. The table includes approximately 160,000 clones, more than 85% detected once. The CDR3 runs to 14 residues. CDR1 and CDR2 from the germline V gene are LGHDT and YNNKEL (reference sequence). V shed 0 bases and J shed 5 bases, with 8 bases lying between them. The chain uses TRBV3-1 (or the pseudogene TRBV3-2) and TRBJ1-5; D call uncertain. The TCR was taken from an adult in good health. The sequenced sample was peripheral blood, obtained on day 0 of AZD1222 vaccination. CDR3 bases: TGTGCCAGCAGCCAAGATCTCAGTTATCAGCCCCAGCATTTT. This sequence encodes CASSQDLSYQPQHF.